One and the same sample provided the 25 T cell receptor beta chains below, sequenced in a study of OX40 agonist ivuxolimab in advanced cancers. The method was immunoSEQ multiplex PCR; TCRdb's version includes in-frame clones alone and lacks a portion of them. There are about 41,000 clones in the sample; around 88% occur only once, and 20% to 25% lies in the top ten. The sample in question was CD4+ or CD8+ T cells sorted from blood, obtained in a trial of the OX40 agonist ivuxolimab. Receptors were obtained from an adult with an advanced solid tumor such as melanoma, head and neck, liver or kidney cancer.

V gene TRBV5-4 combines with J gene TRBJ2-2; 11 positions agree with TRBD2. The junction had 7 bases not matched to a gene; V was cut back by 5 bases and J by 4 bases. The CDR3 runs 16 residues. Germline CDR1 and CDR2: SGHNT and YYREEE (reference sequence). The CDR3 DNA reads TGTGCCAGCAGTACCGGGACTAGCGGACTCACCGGGGAGCTGTTTTTT. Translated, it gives CASSTGTSGLTGELFF.

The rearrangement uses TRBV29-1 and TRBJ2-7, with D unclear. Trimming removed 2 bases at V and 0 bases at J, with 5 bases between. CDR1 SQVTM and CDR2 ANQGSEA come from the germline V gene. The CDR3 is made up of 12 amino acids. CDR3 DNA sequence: TGCAGCGTTGAAACAGTCTCCTACGAGCAGTACTTC. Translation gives CSVETVSYEQYF.

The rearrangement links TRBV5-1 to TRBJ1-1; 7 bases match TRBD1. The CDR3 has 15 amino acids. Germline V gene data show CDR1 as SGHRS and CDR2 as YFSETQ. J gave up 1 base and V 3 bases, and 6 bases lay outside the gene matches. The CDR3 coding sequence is TGCGCCAGCAGCTGGTCCAGGACAGGGAACACTGAAGCTTTCTTT. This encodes CASSWSRTGNTEAFF.

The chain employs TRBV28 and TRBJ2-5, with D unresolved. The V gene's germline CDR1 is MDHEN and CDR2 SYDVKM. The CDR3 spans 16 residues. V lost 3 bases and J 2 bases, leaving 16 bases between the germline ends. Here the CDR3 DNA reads TGTGCCAGCAGTTTCCGCCAGGCGAAGTGGCAAGAGACCCAGTACTTC. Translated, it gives CASSFRQAKWQETQYF.

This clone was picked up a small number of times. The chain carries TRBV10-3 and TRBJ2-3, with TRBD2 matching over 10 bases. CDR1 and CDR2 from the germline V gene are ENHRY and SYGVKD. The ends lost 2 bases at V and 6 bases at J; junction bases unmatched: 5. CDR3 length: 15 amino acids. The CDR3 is CAISENASGGDTQYF. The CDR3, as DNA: TGTGCCATCAGTGAGAATGCTAGCGGGGGCGATACGCAGTATTTT.

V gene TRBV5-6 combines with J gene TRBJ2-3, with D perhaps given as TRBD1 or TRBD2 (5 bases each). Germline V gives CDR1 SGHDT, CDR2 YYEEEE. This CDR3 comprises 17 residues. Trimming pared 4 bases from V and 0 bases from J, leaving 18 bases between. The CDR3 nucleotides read TGTGCCAGCAGCGTCGTGGCCGGGGCGGCCAGCACAGATACGCAGTATTTT. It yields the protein CASSVVAGAASTDTQYF.

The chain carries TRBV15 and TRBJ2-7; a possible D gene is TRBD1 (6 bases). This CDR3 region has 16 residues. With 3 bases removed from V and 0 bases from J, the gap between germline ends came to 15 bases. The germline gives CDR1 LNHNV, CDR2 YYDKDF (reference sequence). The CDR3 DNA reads TGTGCCACCAGCAGGGAGGCACAGGGTAGCTCCTACGAGCAGTACTTC. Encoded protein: CATSREAQGSSYEQYF.

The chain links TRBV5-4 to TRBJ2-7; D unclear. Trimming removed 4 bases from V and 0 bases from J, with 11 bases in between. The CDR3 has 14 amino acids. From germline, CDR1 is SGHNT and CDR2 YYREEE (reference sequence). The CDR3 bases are TGTGCCAGCAGCGTGCGCCTAGGCTCCTACGAGCAGTACTTC. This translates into CASSVRLGSYEQYF.

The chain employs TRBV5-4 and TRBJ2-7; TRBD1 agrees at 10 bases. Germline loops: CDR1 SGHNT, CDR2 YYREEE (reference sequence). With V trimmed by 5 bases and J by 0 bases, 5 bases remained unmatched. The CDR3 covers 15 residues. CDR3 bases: TGTGCCAGCAGGCCGGGACAGGGGTACTCCTACGAGCAGTACTTC. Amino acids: CASRPGQGYSYEQYF.

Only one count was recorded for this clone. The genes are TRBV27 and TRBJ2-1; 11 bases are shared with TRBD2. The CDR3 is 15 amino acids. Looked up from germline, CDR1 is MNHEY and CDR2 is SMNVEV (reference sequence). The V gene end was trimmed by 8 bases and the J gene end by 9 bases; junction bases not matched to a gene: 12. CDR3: CASRPPGLAVREQFF. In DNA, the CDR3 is TGTGCCAGCCGACCGCCGGGACTAGCGGTCCGTGAGCAGTTCTTC.

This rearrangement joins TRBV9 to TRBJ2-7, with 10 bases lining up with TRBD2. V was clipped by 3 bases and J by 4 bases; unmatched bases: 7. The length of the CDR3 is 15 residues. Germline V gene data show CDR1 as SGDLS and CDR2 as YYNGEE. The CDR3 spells CASSDQREGRYEQYF. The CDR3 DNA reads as TGTGCCAGCAGCGACCAGCGGGAGGGACGGTACGAGCAGTACTTC.

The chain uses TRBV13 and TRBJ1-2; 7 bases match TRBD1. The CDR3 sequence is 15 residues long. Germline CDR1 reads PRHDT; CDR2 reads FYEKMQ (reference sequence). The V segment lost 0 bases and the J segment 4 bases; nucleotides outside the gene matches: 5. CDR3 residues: CASSLGRGNGYGYTF. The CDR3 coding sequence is TGTGCCAGCAGCTTAGGCAGGGGGAATGGCTATGGCTACACCTTC.

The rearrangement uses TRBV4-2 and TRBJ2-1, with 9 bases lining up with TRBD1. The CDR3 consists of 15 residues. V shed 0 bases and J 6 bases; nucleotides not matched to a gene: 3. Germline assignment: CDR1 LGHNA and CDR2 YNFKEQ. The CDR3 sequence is CASSQDETGGNEQFF. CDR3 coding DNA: TGTGCCAGCAGCCAAGATGAGACAGGGGGCAATGAGCAGTTCTTC.

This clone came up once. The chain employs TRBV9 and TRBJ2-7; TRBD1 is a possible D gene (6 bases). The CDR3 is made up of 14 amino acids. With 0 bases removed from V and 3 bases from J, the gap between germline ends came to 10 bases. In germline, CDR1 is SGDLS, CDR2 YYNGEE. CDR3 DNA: TGTGCCAGCAGCGTAGATGGACAGAACTACGAGCAGTACTTC. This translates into CASSVDGQNYEQYF.

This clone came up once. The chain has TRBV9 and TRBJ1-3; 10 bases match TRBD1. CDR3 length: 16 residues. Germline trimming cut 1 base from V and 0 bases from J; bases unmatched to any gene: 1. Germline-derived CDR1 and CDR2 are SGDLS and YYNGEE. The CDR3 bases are TGTGCCAGCAGCGTATGGGACAGGGGCTCTGGAAACACCATATATTTT. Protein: CASSVWDRGSGNTIYF.

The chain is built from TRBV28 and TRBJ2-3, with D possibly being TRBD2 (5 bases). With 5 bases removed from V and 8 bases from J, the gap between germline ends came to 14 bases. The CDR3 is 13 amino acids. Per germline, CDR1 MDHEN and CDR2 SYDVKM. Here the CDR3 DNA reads TGTGCCAGCAGTCCCGGACTTGTAGGTACGCAGTATTTT. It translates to CASSPGLVGTQYF. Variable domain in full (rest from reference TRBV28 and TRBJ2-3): DVKVTQSSRYLVKRTGEKVFLECVQDMDHENMFWYRQDPGLGLRLIYFSYDVKMKEKGDIPEGYSVSREKKERFSLILESASTNQTSMYLCASSPGLVGTQYFGPGTRLTVL.

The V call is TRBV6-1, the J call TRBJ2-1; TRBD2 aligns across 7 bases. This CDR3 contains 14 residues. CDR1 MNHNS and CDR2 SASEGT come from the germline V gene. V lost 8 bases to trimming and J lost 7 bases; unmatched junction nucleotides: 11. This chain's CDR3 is CASQTGRGGNEQFF. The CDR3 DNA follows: TGTGCCAGCCAGACGGGGAGGGGTGGGAATGAGCAGTTCTTC.

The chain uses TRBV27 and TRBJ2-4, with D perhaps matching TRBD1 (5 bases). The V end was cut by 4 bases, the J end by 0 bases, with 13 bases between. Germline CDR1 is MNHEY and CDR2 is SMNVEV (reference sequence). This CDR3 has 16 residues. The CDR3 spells CASSSQGSRAKNIQYF. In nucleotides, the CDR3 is TGTGCCAGCAGTTCCCAGGGAAGTAGAGCCAAAAACATTCAGTACTTC.

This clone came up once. DNA for the CDR3: TGTGCCAGCAGCCCTAGGGCGATAATGAACACTGAAGCTTTCTTT. Translation gives CASSPRAIMNTEAFF. The genes are TRBV13 and TRBJ1-1, with unresolved D. CDR1 and CDR2 (germline): PRHDT, FYEKMQ (reference sequence). V was shortened by 5 bases and J by 0 bases, with 13 bases between the two germline ends. The CDR3 runs to 15 residues. Full variable domain (missing parts from reference TRBV13 and TRBJ1-1): AAGVIQSPRHLIKEKRETATLKCYPIPRHDTVYWYQQGPGQDPQFLISFYEKMQSDKGSIPDRFSAQQFSDYHSELNMSSLELGDSALYFCASSPRAIMNTEAFFGQGTRLTVV.

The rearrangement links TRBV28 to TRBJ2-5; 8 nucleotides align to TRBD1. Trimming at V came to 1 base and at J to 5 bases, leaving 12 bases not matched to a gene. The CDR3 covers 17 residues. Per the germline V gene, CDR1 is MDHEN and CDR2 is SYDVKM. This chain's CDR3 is CASSLFPKTGVRETQYF. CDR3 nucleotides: TGTGCCAGCAGTTTATTCCCAAAGACAGGGGTCAGGGAGACCCAGTACTTC.

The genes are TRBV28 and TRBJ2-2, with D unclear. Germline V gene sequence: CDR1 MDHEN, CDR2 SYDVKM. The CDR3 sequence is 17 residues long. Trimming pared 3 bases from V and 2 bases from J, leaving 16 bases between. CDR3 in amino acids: CASSFSPTQVNTGELFF. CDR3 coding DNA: TGTGCCAGCAGTTTTTCCCCCACTCAGGTTAACACCGGGGAGCTGTTTTTT.

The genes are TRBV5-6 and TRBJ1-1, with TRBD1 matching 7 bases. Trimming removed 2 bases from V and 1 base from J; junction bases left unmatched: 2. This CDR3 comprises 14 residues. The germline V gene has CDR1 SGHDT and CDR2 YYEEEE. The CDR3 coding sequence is TGTGCCAGCAGCTTTTGGACAGGGAACACTGAAGCTTTCTTT. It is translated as CASSFWTGNTEAFF.

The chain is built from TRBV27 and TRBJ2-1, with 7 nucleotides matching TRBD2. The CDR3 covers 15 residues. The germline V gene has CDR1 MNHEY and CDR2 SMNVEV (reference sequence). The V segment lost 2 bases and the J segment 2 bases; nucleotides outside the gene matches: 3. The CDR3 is CASSLGAGAYNEQFF. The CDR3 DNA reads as TGTGCCAGCAGTTTAGGGGCGGGAGCCTACAATGAGCAGTTCTTC.

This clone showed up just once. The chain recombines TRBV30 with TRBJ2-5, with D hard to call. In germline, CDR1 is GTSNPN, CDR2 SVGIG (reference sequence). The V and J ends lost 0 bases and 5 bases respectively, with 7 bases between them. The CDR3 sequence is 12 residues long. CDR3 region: CAWSVLGETQYF. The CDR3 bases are TGTGCCTGGAGTGTACTGGGGGAGACCCAGTACTTC.

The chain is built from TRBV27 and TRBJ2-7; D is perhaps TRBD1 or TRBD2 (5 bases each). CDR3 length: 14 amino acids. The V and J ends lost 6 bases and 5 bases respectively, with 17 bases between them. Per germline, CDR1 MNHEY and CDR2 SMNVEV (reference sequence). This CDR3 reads CASSLGDAGNEQYF. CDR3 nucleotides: TGTGCCAGCAGCCTAGGGGACGCAGGGAACGAGCAGTACTTC.